These T cell receptor beta chains were read from a single sample in a study of OX40 agonist ivuxolimab in advanced cancers. Clones were read by immunoSEQ multiplex PCR, and TCRdb kept only the in-frame ones, dropping some. The table includes more than 11,000 clones, 77% detected once. Material: CD4+ or CD8+ T cells sorted from blood, obtained in a trial of the OX40 agonist ivuxolimab. The receptors shown here come from an adult with an advanced solid tumor such as melanoma, head and neck, liver or kidney cancer. Both conserved end residues are part of each CDR3. Fields, in order: D gene, V gene, J gene, clone size, CDR3 DNA, CDR3 protein. D genes are given only for firm matches. Not all rows give a size; the values are once, few, many and, for expanded clones, a class.

>TRBD2|TRBV5-8|TRBJ2-5|NA
TGTGCCAGCAGCTTGGTTTTCGGGACTAACCAAGAGACCCAGTACTTC
CASSLVFGTNQETQYF
>TRBD2|TRBV7-7|TRBJ2-1|NA
TGTGCTAGCAGCTACACTAGCGGGACCGGGGATGAGCAGTTCTTC
CASSYTSGTGDEQFF
>TRBD1|TRBV6-5|TRBJ2-7|once
TGTGCCAGCAGTGAAGTTGGACAGGGAAGTGAGCAGTACTTC
CASSEVGQGSEQYF
>TRBD1|TRBV6-6|TRBJ1-4|few
TGTGCCAGCAGTTACTGGGGCCAGGGGGCTAATGAAAAACTGTTTTTT
CASSYWGQGANEKLFF
>TRBD1|TRBV11-1|TRBJ2-2|NA
TGTGCCAGCAGCCCAAGACAGGGTGGCACCGGGGAGCTGTTTTTT
CASSPRQGGTGELFF
>NA|TRBV21-1|TRBJ2-6|NA
TGTGCCAGCAGCAAAAGGGCCCCCGGGTTCGGGGCCAACGTCCTGACTTTC
CASSKRAPGFGANVLTF
>NA|TRBV28|TRBJ2-1|once
TGTGCCAGCAGTCCACGACAGTTTTCGCGGAATGAGCAGTTCTTC
CASSPRQFSRNEQFF
>NA|TRBV6-6|TRBJ2-2|NA
TGTGCCAGCAGTACTCTAGGGGTCGGGGAGCTGTTTTTT
CASSTLGVGELFF
>NA|TRBV6-8|TRBJ1-1|NA
TGTGCCAGCAGTTACTCGAGACTCGGGTCCCAGACCACTGAAGCTTTCTTT
CASSYSRLGSQTTEAFF
>NA|TRBV4-1|TRBJ2-7|NA
TGCGCCAGCAGCCAAGATCTTACTAGAATGTACGAGCAGTACTTC
CASSQDLTRMYEQYF
>NA|TRBV11-2|TRBJ1-1|NA
TGTGCCAGCAGCTTATTAAATGGCTTGAACACTGAAGCTTTCTTT
CASSLLNGLNTEAFF